This T cell receptor beta chain was identified in a study of vaccination effects on CD4 cells after COVID-19. With respect to this clone: Its antigen is unidentified.

Germline V lookup: CDR1 MGHRA, CDR2 YSYEKL. The CDR3 is made up of 14 amino acids. V dropped 3 bases and J dropped 8 bases, with 13 bases sitting between them. Antigen-specific CD4+ T cell clonotypes were called by their expansion after viral peptide-pool culture in ViraFEST. Culture proceeded for 10 days, and CD4+ T cells were then isolated. All vaccine recipients tested negative for nucleocapsid antibodies and had never contracted SARS-CoV-2 infection. On both days 3 and 7, half of the culture medium was replaced with IL-2 medium. Profiling relied on immunoSEQ multiplex PCR, and the TCRdb table lists in-frame clones only, not all of them. The profile covers tens of thousands of clones, with 60% to 85% appearing a single time and 10% to 13% taken by the ten largest. Study conclusions and caveats: In the study, convalescent patients were few, and early post-infection timepoints were absent.

The clonotype originates from a human donor who received a COVID-19 vaccine. This chain joins TRBV4-1 and TRBJ1-4; D is possibly TRBD1 (5 bases). Sequenced material: CD4+ T cells from PBMCs cultured with SARS-CoV-2 spike peptides, taken before COVID-19 vaccination. CDR3 protein: CASSQLGGREKLFF. The CDR3 coding sequence is TGCGCCAGCAGCCAGCTTGGGGGGAGGGAAAAACTGTTTTTT.